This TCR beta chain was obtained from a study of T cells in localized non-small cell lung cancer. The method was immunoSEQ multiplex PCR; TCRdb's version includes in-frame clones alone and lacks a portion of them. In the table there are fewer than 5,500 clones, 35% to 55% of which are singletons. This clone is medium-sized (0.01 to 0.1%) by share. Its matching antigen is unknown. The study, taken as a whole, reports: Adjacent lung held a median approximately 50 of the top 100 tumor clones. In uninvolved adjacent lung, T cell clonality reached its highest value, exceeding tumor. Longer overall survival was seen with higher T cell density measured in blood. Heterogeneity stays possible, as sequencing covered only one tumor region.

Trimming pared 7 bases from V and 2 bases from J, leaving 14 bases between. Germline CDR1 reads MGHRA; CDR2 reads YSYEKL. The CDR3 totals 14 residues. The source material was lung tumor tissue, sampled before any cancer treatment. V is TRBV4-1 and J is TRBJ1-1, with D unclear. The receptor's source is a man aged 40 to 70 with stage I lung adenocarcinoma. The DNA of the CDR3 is TGCGCCAGCACCCGTGCGGACGGCAACACTGAAGCTTTCTTT. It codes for CASTRADGNTEAFF.